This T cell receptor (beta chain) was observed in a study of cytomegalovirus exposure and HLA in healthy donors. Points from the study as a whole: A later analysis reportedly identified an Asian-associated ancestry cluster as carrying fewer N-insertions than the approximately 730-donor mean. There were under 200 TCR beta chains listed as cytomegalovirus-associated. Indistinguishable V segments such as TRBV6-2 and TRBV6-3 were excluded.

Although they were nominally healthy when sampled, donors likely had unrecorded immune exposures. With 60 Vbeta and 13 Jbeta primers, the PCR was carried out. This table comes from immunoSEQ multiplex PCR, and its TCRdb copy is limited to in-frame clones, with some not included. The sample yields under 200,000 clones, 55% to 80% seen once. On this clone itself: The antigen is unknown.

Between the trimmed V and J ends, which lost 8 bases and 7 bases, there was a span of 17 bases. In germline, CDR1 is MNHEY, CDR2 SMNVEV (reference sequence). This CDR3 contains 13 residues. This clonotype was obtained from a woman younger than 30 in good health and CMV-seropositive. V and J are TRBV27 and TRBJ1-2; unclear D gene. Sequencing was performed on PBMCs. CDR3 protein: CASRPGSGSGYTF. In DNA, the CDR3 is TGTGCCAGCCGCCCCGGTTCCGGGAGTGGCTACACCTTC.